Below are 11 T cell receptor beta chains sequenced from a single sample in a study of T-cell reconstitution after alpha-beta-depleted transplantation in children. During its preparation, the TCRbeta library received unique molecular identifiers. TCRdb re-called the PCR reads through MiXCR, storing one row per CDR3 protein. The data show roughly 350,000 distinct CDR3 sequences, under 13% seen once. The material sequenced was PBMCs from the stem cell graft donor, taken from the stem cell graft. Receptors were obtained from a human donor who donated a stem cell graft to a child with acute lymphoblastic leukemia.

The chain carries TRBV4-2 and TRBJ2-1, with D perhaps TRBD1 (5 bases). Germline CDR1 is LGHNA and CDR2 is YNFKEQ. This CDR3 spans 15 amino acids. Trimming cost V 5 bases and J 7 bases, with 18 bases left between them. CDR3 in amino acids: CASSLGWTRTNEQFF. For the CDR3, the DNA is TGTGCCAGCAGCTTAGGATGGACAAGGACGAATGAGCAGTTCTTC.

This chain connects TRBV4-2 to TRBJ1-5; D gene ambiguous. The CDR3 covers 16 residues. CDR1 is LGHNA and CDR2 is YNFKEQ in the germline V gene. Trimming removed 0 bases from V and 3 bases from J, with 12 bases in between. This CDR3 is CASSQDRSGNNQPQHF. The DNA for the CDR3 is TGTGCCAGCAGCCAAGATCGATCGGGAAACAATCAGCCCCAGCATTTT.

This clonotype was seen repeatedly, ten times or more. The V gene is TRBV7-9, the J gene TRBJ2-7; D may be TRBD1 (6 bases). V was shortened by 1 base and J by 2 bases, with 9 bases between the two germline ends. The CDR3 covers 14 residues. Germline V gives CDR1 SEHNR, CDR2 FQNEAQ (reference sequence). CDR3 DNA: TGTGCCAGCAGCTTAGTACAGGGAACCTACGAGCAGTACTTC. As protein: CASSLVQGTYEQYF.

The rearrangement uses TRBV12-3 or TRBV12-4 and TRBJ2-1, with 14 positions matching TRBD2. Germline trimming cut 4 bases from V and 9 bases from J; bases unmatched to any gene: 11. The CDR3 has 17 amino acids. As DNA, the CDR3 is TGTGCCAGCAGTTCCCCGGGACTAGCGGGAGTACCGGGTGAGCAGTTCTTC. Protein sequence: CASSSPGLAGVPGEQFF.

This clonotype was detected a few times. V is TRBV7-9 and J is TRBJ2-7; D is possibly TRBD1 or TRBD2 (5 bases each). This CDR3 region has 15 residues. The V gene's germline CDR1 is SEHNR and CDR2 FQNEAQ (reference sequence). V lost 1 base and J lost 2, with 12 bases in between. Written as DNA, the CDR3 is TGTGCCAGCAGCTTAGGGGGACGCTCCCCCTACGAGCAGTACTTC. Translating it yields CASSLGGRSPYEQYF.

This clonotype was detected many times. The rearrangement links TRBV5-1 to TRBJ2-7; 10 bases align to TRBD1. Germline CDR1 SGHRS, CDR2 YFSETQ. This CDR3 comprises 13 residues. V dropped 4 bases and J dropped 5; count of bases not matched to a gene: 3. DNA for the CDR3: TGCGCCAGCAGCCCCGGACAGGGGGACGAGCAGTACTTC. Its translation is CASSPGQGDEQYF.

This clonotype occurred many times. The chain links TRBV20-1 to TRBJ2-5, with no clear D. CDR3 length: 14 residues. Germline CDR1 reads DFQATT; CDR2 reads SNEGSKA (reference sequence). Trimming took 0 bases from V and 1 from J, leaving 9 bases between them. CDR3 nucleotides: TGCAGTGCTAGAGAAGGCGGCAGCCAAGAGACCCAGTACTTC. Translated, it gives CSAREGGSQETQYF.

J is TRBJ2-7 and V is TRBV15; D is undetermined. The CDR3 runs to 14 residues. V shed 5 bases and J shed 4 bases, with 15 bases lying between them. Germline assignment: CDR1 LNHNV and CDR2 YYDKDF (reference sequence). CDR3 sequence: CATSPTERMYEQYF. In DNA form, the CDR3 reads TGTGCCACCAGCCCCACAGAGAGGATGTACGAGCAGTACTTC.

This clonotype appeared a few times. The J gene is TRBJ2-5, the V gene TRBV14; 12 nucleotides agree with TRBD2. Trimming took 5 bases from V and 4 from J; bases not matched to a gene: 11. Germline CDR1 reads SGHDN; CDR2 reads FVKESK. This CDR3 contains 17 residues. The CDR3 loop is CASSYRTSGARGETQYF. The CDR3 region has the DNA TGTGCCAGCAGCTACCGGACTAGCGGGGCGCGCGGAGAGACCCAGTACTTC.

The chain is built from TRBV7-2 and TRBJ2-3, with a weak D call TRBD2 (6 bases). Per the germline V gene, CDR1 is SGHTA and CDR2 is FQGNSA. This CDR3 comprises 15 residues. The V end lost 5 bases, the J end lost 5 bases, and 17 bases lay between the germline ends. The CDR3 here is CASSRPGTLEDTQYF. The CDR3 nucleotides are TGTGCCAGCAGCCGACCCGGGACTTTGGAAGATACGCAGTATTTT.

This clonotype was seen repeatedly, ten times or more. The chain has TRBV5-1 and TRBJ2-3, with 10 bases matching TRBD2. With V trimmed by 5 bases and J by 3 bases, 9 bases remained unmatched. The CDR3 spans 16 residues. Germline V gives CDR1 SGHRS, CDR2 YFSETQ. Here the CDR3 DNA reads TGCGCCAGCAGTTATCTCGGACTAGCGGTGACAGATACGCAGTATTTT. It specifies CASSYLGLAVTDTQYF.